Listed below are T cell receptor beta chains from one sample, sequenced in a study of blood T cell repertoires in COVID-19. The protocol was immunoSEQ multiplex PCR, while the TCRdb copy is restricted to in-frame clones and leaves out a portion. The sample consists of around 300,000 clones, roughly nine tenths of them appearing once. Input material: PBMCs or T cells enriched from blood (not recorded which). The receptor source for this set is a woman between 18 and 29 years old who had recovered from COVID-19. Both conserved end residues are part of each CDR3. Fields, in order: V gene, clone size, D gene, J gene, CDR3 DNA, CDR3 protein. D genes are given only for firm matches. The size entry is marked missing in some rows and otherwise reads once, few, many or a size class.

V: TRBV5-1
size: -
D: -
J: TRBJ1-1
DNA: TGCGCCAGCAGCTTGGCCAGCGGTGAAGCGAACACTGAAGCTTTCTTT
CDR3: CASSLASGEANTEAFF

V: TRBV7-9
size: -
D: TRBD1
J: TRBJ1-2
DNA: TGTGCCAGCAGCTTATGGACAGGGGATGGCTACACCTTC
CDR3: CASSLWTGDGYTF

V: TRBV5-1
size: -
D: -
J: TRBJ1-3
DNA: TGCGCCAGCAGCTTGGCGTCAGGGGCTGGAAACACCATATATTTT
CDR3: CASSLASGAGNTIYF

V: TRBV6-5
size: -
D: -
J: TRBJ1-1
DNA: TGTGCCAGCAAAAAGCCCCGACAGAACACTGAAGCTTTCTTT
CDR3: CASKKPRQNTEAFF

V: TRBV24-1
size: once
D: -
J: TRBJ2-7
DNA: TGTGCCACCAGTGATAGACAGAGCTCCTACGAGCAGTACTTC
CDR3: CATSDRQSSYEQYF

V: TRBV2
size: -
D: -
J: TRBJ1-6
DNA: TGTGCCAGCAGTTCAAACATAATAAATTCACCCCTCCACTTT
CDR3: CASSSNIINSPLHF

V: TRBV10-3
size: -
D: -
J: TRBJ1-6
DNA: TGTGCCATCAGCGGGGAGGGGGTATCCTATAATTCACCCCTCCACTTT
CDR3: CAISGEGVSYNSPLHF

V: TRBV19
size: -
D: -
J: TRBJ2-3
DNA: TGTGCCAGTAATCTGGACATCACAGATACGCAGTATTTT
CDR3: CASNLDITDTQYF

V: TRBV12-2
size: -
D: -
J: TRBJ2-7
DNA: TGTGCAAGTCGCCTCAGACAGGGCTACGAGCAGTACTTC
CDR3: CASRLRQGYEQYF

V: TRBV7-9
size: -
D: -
J: TRBJ1-2
DNA: TGTGCCAGCAGCTTGGGCGACAGGTCCACCTTC
CDR3: CASSLGDRSTF

V: TRBV5-1
size: -
D: -
J: TRBJ1-1
DNA: TGCGCCAGCAGCACGGACGGGAGGAGGTTGAACACTGAAGCTTTCTTT
CDR3: CASSTDGRRLNTEAFF

V: TRBV5-6
size: -
D: -
J: TRBJ1-3
DNA: TGTGCCAGCAGCTTGGTAGAGACTGGAAACACCATATATTTT
CDR3: CASSLVETGNTIYF

V: TRBV28
size: -
D: TRBD1
J: TRBJ1-1
DNA: TGTGCCAGCAGTTTCCGGGACAGGCGGACTGAAGCTTTCTTT
CDR3: CASSFRDRRTEAFF

V: TRBV6-5
size: -
D: -
J: TRBJ1-1
DNA: TGTGCCAGCAGCCAGAGGGCGGTTGAAGCTTTCTTT
CDR3: CASSQRAVEAFF